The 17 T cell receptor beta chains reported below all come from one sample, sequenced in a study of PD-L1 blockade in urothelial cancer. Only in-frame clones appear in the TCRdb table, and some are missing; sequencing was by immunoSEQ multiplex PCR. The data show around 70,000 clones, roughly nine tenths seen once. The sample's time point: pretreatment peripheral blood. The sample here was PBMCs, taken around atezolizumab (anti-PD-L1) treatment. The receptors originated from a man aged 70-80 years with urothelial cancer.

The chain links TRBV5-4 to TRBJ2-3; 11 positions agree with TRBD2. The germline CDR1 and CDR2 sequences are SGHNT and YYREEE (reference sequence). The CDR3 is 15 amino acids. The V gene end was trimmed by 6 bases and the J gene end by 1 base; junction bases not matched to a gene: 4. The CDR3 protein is CASTGGLAGTDTQYF. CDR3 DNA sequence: TGTGCCAGCACCGGGGGACTAGCGGGCACAGATACGCAGTATTTT.

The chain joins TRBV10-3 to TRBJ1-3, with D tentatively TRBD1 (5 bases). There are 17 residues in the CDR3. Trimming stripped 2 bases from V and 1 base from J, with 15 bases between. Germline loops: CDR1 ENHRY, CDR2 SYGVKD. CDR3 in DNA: TGTGCCATCAGTGAGCTGTCAGGGTATTGGTCTGGAAACACCATATATTTT. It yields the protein CAISELSGYWSGNTIYF.

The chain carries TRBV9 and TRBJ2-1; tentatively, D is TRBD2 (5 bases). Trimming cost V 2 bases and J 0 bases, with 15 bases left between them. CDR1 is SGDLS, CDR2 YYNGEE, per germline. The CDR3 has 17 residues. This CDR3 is CASSVGGRGVSYNEQFF. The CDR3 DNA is TGTGCCAGCAGCGTTGGAGGACGGGGAGTCTCCTACAATGAGCAGTTCTTC.

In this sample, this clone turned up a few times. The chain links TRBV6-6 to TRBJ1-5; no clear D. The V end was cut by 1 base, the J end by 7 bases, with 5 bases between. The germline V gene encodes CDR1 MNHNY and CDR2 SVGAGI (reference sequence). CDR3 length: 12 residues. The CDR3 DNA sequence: TGTGCCAGCAGTTACTTACAGCAGCCCCAGCATTTT. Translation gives CASSYLQQPQHF.

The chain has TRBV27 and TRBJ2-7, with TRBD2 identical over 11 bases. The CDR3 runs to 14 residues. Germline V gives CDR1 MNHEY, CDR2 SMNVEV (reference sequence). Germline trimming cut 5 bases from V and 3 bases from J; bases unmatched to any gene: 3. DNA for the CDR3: TGTGCCAGCAGTAGGGGACTAGCGGTCTACGAGCAGTACTTC. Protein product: CASSRGLAVYEQYF.

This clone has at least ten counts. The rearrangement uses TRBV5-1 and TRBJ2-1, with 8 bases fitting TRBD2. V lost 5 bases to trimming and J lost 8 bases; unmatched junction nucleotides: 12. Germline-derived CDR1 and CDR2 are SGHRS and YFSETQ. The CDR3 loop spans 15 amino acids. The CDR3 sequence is CASRWSSGSVDEQFF. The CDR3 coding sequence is TGCGCCAGCAGGTGGTCCAGCGGGAGTGTGGATGAGCAGTTCTTC.

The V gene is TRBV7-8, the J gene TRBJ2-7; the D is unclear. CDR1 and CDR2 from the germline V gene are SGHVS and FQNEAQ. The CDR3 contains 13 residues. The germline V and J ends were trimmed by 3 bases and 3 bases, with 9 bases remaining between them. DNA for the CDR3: TGTGCCAGCAGCTTGAGAGTCAACTACGAGCAGTACTTC. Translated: CASSLRVNYEQYF.

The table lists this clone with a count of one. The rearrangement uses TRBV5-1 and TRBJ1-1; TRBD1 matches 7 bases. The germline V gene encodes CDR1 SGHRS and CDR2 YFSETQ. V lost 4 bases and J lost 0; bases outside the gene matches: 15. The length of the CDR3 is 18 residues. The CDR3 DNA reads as TGCGCCAGCAGCCCGCAGGGGGTACTTCTAGTGATGAACACTGAAGCTTTCTTT. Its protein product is CASSPQGVLLVMNTEAFF.

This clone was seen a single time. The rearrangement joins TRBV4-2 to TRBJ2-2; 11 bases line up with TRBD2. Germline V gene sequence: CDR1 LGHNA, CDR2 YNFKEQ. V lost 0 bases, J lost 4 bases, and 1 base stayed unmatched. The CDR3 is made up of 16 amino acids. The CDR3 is CASSQELAGVTGELFF. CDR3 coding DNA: TGTGCCAGCAGCCAAGAACTAGCGGGAGTCACCGGGGAGCTGTTTTTT.

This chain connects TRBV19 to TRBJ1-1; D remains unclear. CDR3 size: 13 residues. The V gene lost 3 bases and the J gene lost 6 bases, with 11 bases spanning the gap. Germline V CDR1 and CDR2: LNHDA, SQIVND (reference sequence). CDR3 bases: TGTGCCAGTAGTATGGACGGGGATGCTGAAGCTTTCTTT. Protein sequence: CASSMDGDAEAFF.

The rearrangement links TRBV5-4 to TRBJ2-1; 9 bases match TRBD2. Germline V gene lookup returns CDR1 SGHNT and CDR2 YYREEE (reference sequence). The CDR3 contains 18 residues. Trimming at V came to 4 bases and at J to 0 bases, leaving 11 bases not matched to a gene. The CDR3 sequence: CASSTGFPAGGSYNEQFF. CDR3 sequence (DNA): TGTGCCAGCAGCACCGGGTTTCCAGCGGGAGGCTCCTACAATGAGCAGTTCTTC.

Here the CDR3 DNA reads TGTGCCAGCAGCCGAGACAGGGGGCGGCAAGAGACCCAGTACTTC. The encoded protein is CASSRDRGRQETQYF. This sequence joins TRBV14 and TRBJ2-5; 10 bases fit TRBD1. Germline values: CDR1 SGHDN, CDR2 FVKESK. CDR3 length: 15 amino acids. Unmatched junction bases numbered 4, after V lost 4 bases and J lost 2 bases. Together with reference TRBV14 and TRBJ2-5, the CDR3 gives the full variable domain: EAGVTQFPSHSVIEKGQTVTLRCDPISGHDNLYWYRRVMGKEIKFLLHFVKESKQDESGMPNNRFLAERTGGTYSTLKVQPAELEDSGVYFCASSRDRGRQETQYFGPGTRLLVL.

This CDR3 reads CASSLGGVTEAFF. In nucleotides, the CDR3 is TGTGCCAGCAGCTTGGGGGGAGTGACTGAAGCTTTCTTT. This rearrangement joins TRBV5-6 to TRBJ1-1; no firm D call. Germline CDR1 and CDR2: SGHDT and YYEEEE. The CDR3 spans 13 residues. V was pared by 0 bases and J by 5 bases, with 8 bases between. Complete variable domain (other parts from reference TRBV5-6 and TRBJ1-1): DAGVTQSPTHLIKTRGQQVTLRCSPKSGHDTVSWYQQALGQGPQFIFQYYEEEERQRGNFPDRFSGHQFPNYSSELNVNALLLGDSALYLCASSLGGVTEAFFGQGTRLTVV.

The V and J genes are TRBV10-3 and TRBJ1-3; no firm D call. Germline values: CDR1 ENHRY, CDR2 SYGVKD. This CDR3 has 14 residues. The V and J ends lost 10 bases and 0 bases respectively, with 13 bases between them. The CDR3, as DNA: TGTGCCACGGGAGAGAGAACCTCTGGAAACACCATATATTTT. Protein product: CATGERTSGNTIYF.

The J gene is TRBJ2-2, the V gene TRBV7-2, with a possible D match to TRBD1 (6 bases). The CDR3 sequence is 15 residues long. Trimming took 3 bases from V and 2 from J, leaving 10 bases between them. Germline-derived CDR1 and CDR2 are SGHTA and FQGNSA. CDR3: CASSFRTANTGELFF. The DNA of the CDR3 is TGTGCCAGCAGCTTCCGGACAGCCAACACCGGGGAGCTGTTTTTT.

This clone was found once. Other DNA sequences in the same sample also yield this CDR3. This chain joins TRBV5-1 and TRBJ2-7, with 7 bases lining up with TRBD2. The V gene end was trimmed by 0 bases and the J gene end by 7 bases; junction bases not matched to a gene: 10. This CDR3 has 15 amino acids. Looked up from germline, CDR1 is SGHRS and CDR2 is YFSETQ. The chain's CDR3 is CASSLAGGSNGEQYF. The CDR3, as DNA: TGCGCCAGCAGCTTGGCGGGCGGGAGCAATGGTGAGCAGTACTTC. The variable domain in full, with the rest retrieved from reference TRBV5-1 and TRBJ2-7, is KAGVTQTPRYLIKTRGQQVTLSCSPISGHRSVSWYQQTPGQGLQFLFEYFSETQRNKGNFPGRFSGRQFSNSRSEMNVSTLELGDSALYLCASSLAGGSNGEQYFGPGTRLTVT.

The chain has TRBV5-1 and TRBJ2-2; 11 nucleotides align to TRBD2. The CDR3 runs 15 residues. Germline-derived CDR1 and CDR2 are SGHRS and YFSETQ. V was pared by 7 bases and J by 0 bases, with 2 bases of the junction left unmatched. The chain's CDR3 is CASRTSGSNTGELFF. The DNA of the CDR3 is TGCGCCAGCCGGACTAGCGGGTCGAACACCGGGGAGCTGTTTTTT.